Below, 20 T cell receptor beta chains from the same sample are listed, as sequenced in a study of blood T cell repertoires in COVID-19. The method was immunoSEQ multiplex PCR; TCRdb's version includes in-frame clones alone and lacks a portion of them. The table has about 210,000 clones, approximately 80% seen once; the top ten hold about 8.9%. Sequencing used PBMCs or T cells enriched from blood (not recorded which). The source is a woman between 45 and 65 years old with acute COVID-19.

The chain carries TRBV4-3 and TRBJ2-7; D is perhaps TRBD2 (5 bases). This CDR3 has 15 amino acids. CDR1 is LGHNA and CDR2 is YSLEER in the germline V gene. V dropped 0 bases and J dropped 3 bases, with 12 bases sitting between them. CDR3 amino acids: CASSQDPAAGYEQYF. CDR3 nucleotides: TGCGCCAGCAGCCAAGACCCCGCGGCGGGCTACGAGCAGTACTTC.

This sequence joins TRBV12-3 or TRBV12-4 and TRBJ2-1; no clear D. This CDR3 contains 13 residues. Trimming shortened V by 1 base and J by 9 bases, and 10 bases separated the two germline ends. The CDR3 region is CASSLGIAGEQFF. In nucleotides, the CDR3 is TGTGCCAGCAGTTTAGGGATAGCCGGTGAGCAGTTCTTC.

The chain combines TRBV28 with TRBJ1-2, with no clear D. The CDR3 covers 12 residues. Trimming removed 3 bases at V and 6 bases at J, with 8 bases between. CDR1 is MDHEN, CDR2 SYDVKM, per germline. This chain's CDR3 is CASSFGSHGYTF. The CDR3 DNA follows: TGTGCCAGCAGTTTCGGGTCCCATGGCTACACCTTC.

The V gene is TRBV11-2, the J gene TRBJ1-4; 7 bases align to TRBD1. V trimming: 7 bases; J trimming: 4 bases; junction bases outside the gene matches: 3. The CDR3 contains 13 residues. Germline CDR1 reads SGHAT; CDR2 reads FQNNGV. Here the CDR3 reads CASKGQVNEKLFF. CDR3 DNA: TGTGCCAGCAAAGGACAGGTTAATGAAAAACTGTTTTTT.

This chain uses TRBV24-1 with TRBJ1-4; 9 nucleotides align to TRBD1. Looked up from germline, CDR1 is KGHDR and CDR2 is SFDVKD. The CDR3 extends over 15 amino acids. V lost 2 bases to trimming and J lost 5 bases; unmatched junction nucleotides: 2. The CDR3 loop reads CATSDSGTGNEKLFF. CDR3 DNA sequence: TGTGCCACCAGTGATTCCGGGACAGGGAATGAAAAACTGTTTTTT.

J is TRBJ1-5 and V is TRBV30; possibly TRBD1 for D (5 bases). The V end was cut by 0 bases, the J end by 6 bases, with 15 bases between. Per germline, CDR1 GTSNPN and CDR2 SVGIG (reference sequence). The CDR3 spans 15 residues. CDR3 coding DNA: TGTGCCTGGAGTGTAGCGGGGAGGGGTAGTCAGCCCCAGCATTTT. Its translation: CAWSVAGRGSQPQHF.

The rearrangement links TRBV14 to TRBJ1-1; D unresolved. Germline CDR1 SGHDN, CDR2 FVKESK. This CDR3 comprises 12 residues. V was pared by 1 base and J by 10 bases, with 10 bases between. CDR3 nucleotides: TGTGCCAGCAGCCAAGGTGGGCCGGTAGCTTTCTTT. Its translation is CASSQGGPVAFF.

The table lists this clone with a few counts. The gene calls are TRBV2 and TRBJ1-2; TRBD1 might be the D (5 bases). CDR1 and CDR2 (germline): SNHLY, FYNNEI. The CDR3 runs 12 residues. The V and J ends lost 11 bases and 3 bases respectively, with 13 bases between them. The CDR3: CALGGGDYGYTF. The CDR3 DNA reads as TGTGCCCTTGGCGGGGGTGACTATGGCTACACCTTC. The full variable domain, in which reference TRBV2 and TRBJ1-2 provide the parts outside the CDR3, is EPEVTQTPSHQVTQMGQEVILRCVPISNHLYFYWYRQILGQKVEFLVSFYNNEISEKSEIFDDQFSVERPDGSNFTLKIRSTKLEDSAMYFCALGGGDYGYTFGSGTRLTVV.

This clone is medium-sized (0.01 to 0.1%) in the sample. J is TRBJ2-7 and V is TRBV7-8, with D possibly matching TRBD1 (5 bases). Germline loops: CDR1 SGHVS, CDR2 FQNEAQ. V lost 3 bases and J 3 bases, leaving 18 bases between the germline ends. This CDR3 region has 16 residues. CDR3 residues: CASSFLVDSPNYEQYF. In DNA, the CDR3 is TGTGCCAGCAGCTTTTTAGTCGACAGCCCAAACTACGAGCAGTACTTC.

The genes are TRBV5-1 and TRBJ1-1; 7 positions agree with TRBD1. The junction had 11 bases not matched to a gene; V was cut back by 4 bases and J by 5 bases. The CDR3 has 15 amino acids. The germline V gene has CDR1 SGHRS and CDR2 YFSETQ. CDR3 in amino acids: CASSAAYPGQTEAFF. DNA for the CDR3: TGCGCCAGCAGCGCGGCGTACCCGGGACAGACTGAAGCTTTCTTT.

DNA for the CDR3: TGTGCCAGCAGCTTAGTGGCGGGAGGGTCGCATGAGCAGTTCTTC. Translation gives CASSLVAGGSHEQFF. J is TRBJ2-1 and V is TRBV7-9, with 9 bases identical to TRBD2. The CDR3 covers 15 residues. CDR1 is SEHNR and CDR2 is FQNEAQ in the germline V gene (reference sequence). The ends lost 1 base at V and 8 bases at J; junction bases unmatched: 6. Together with reference TRBV7-9 and TRBJ2-1, the CDR3 gives the full variable domain: DTGVSQNPRHKITKRGQNVTFRCDPISEHNRLYWYRQTLGQGPEFLTYFQNEAQLEKSRLLSDRFSAERPKGSFSTLEIQRTEQGDSAMYLCASSLVAGGSHEQFFGPGTRLTVL.

V gene TRBV4-3 combines with J gene TRBJ1-5, with 7 bases fitting TRBD1. CDR3 length equals 15 residues. Germline lookup yields CDR1 LGHNA and CDR2 YSLEER. Losses at the gene ends were 2 bases for V and 2 bases for J; bases not matched to a gene: 3. The CDR3 sequence: CASSQYRGGNQPQHF. CDR3 DNA sequence: TGCGCCAGCAGCCAATACAGGGGTGGCAATCAGCCCCAGCATTTT.

The chain joins TRBV28 to TRBJ1-5; weak D call: TRBD1 (5 bases). Trimming pared 6 bases from V and 7 bases from J, leaving 22 bases between. Germline CDR1 reads MDHEN; CDR2 reads SYDVKM. This CDR3 spans 16 amino acids. The CDR3 DNA reads as TGTGCCAGCAGCCGTCCCCTCCAGGGCTTTGAGCAGCCCCAGCATTTT. This sequence encodes CASSRPLQGFEQPQHF. Using reference TRBV28 and TRBJ1-5 for the parts outside the CDR3, the full variable domain is DVKVTQSSRYLVKRTGEKVFLECVQDMDHENMFWYRQDPGLGLRLIYFSYDVKMKEKGDIPEGYSVSREKKERFSLILESASTNQTSMYLCASSRPLQGFEQPQHFGDGTRLSIL.

The chain uses TRBV19 and TRBJ1-6, with D hard to call. Germline V gene lookup returns CDR1 LNHDA and CDR2 SQIVND (reference sequence). This CDR3 has 15 amino acids. The V gene lost 8 bases and the J gene lost 14 bases, with 25 bases spanning the gap. CDR3 bases: TGTGCCAGTTCCGAGGGTATCGAGCAGCCCCACACCCTCCACTTT. This encodes CASSEGIEQPHTLHF.

This chain joins TRBV7-2 and TRBJ1-5; perhaps TRBD1 as D (6 bases). In germline, CDR1 is SGHTA, CDR2 FQGNSA. V lost 0 bases and J 0 bases, leaving 12 bases between the germline ends. CDR3 size: 17 residues. The CDR3 region is CASSLAGDTYSNQPQHF. The CDR3 region has the DNA TGTGCCAGCAGCTTAGCCGGGGACACCTATAGCAATCAGCCCCAGCATTTT.

The genes are TRBV27 and TRBJ2-5; no clear D. Germline V gives CDR1 MNHEY, CDR2 SMNVEV (reference sequence). Trimming took 3 bases from V and 7 from J, leaving 9 bases between them. The CDR3 consists of 12 residues. In nucleotides, the CDR3 is TGTGCCAGCAGTTTCCCGTCAGGGACCCAGTACTTC. The encoded protein is CASSFPSGTQYF.

The chain combines TRBV11-2 with TRBJ2-5; TRBD1 matches at 9 bases. Trimming cost V 6 bases and J 5 bases; bases outside gene matches: 13. Germline lookup yields CDR1 SGHAT and CDR2 FQNNGV. The CDR3 consists of 16 residues. Written as DNA, the CDR3 is TGTGCCAGCAGGTCCAAGGAGGGACAGGGCGGGGAGACCCAGTACTTC. Translating it yields CASRSKEGQGGETQYF. The whole variable domain, filled in from reference TRBV11-2 and TRBJ2-5, reads EAGVAQSPRYKIIEKRQSVAFWCNPISGHATLYWYQQILGQGPKLLIQFQNNGVVDDSQLPKDRFSAERLKGVDSTLKIQPAKLEDSAVYLCASRSKEGQGGETQYFGPGTRLLVL.

J is TRBJ2-2 and V is TRBV10-3; TRBD1 agrees at 9 bases. CDR1 is ENHRY and CDR2 is SYGVKD in the germline V gene. With V trimmed by 6 bases and J by 2 bases, 4 bases remained unmatched. The CDR3 spans 15 residues. The CDR3 DNA is TGTGCCATCAGCGACAGGGGGGGAAACACCGGGGAGCTGTTTTTT. It translates to CAISDRGGNTGELFF.

V is TRBV4-3 and J is TRBJ2-5; 14 bases match TRBD2. The CDR3 has 19 amino acids. The trim removed 0 bases at V and 6 bases at J, leaving 12 bases unmatched. Germline CDR1 and CDR2: LGHNA and YSLEER. For the CDR3, the DNA is TGCGCCAGCAGCCAAGAGTACTCAGGACTAGCGGGGGGCGGGAAGACCCAGTACTTC. It yields the protein CASSQEYSGLAGGGKTQYF.

This clone came up once. V gene TRBV6-5 combines with J gene TRBJ1-6; 8 nucleotides align to TRBD1. In germline, CDR1 is MNHEY, CDR2 SVGAGI. V was clipped by 2 bases and J by 6 bases; unmatched bases: 3. The CDR3 extends over 15 amino acids. The CDR3 nucleotides are TGTGCCAGCAGTTACCAGACAGGGGTTAATTCACCCCTCCACTTT. This translates into CASSYQTGVNSPLHF.